This T cell receptor beta chain was obtained from a study of spatial heterogeneity in lung cancer. Broader study findings: One measure, the expanded intratumoral alpha and beta TCR count, tracked tumor mutation counts. Estimated coverage of tumor T cells was about 7% for alpha and 11% to 15% for beta chains.

The library protocol tagged each TCR cDNA with a unique molecular identifier. TCRdb re-called the 5' RACE reads through MiXCR, storing one row per CDR3 protein. The table shows 17,000 or so distinct CDR3 sequences, with roughly 6.2% occurring only once. This clonotype was recorded many times. Its target is unknown. With the library built for alpha chains, this beta chain is off target and its frequency is not meaningful. Stated time point: sample taken at primary tumor resection. The input material, whole RNA from tumor, nontumor lung or frozen PBMC, was sequenced unsorted. The CDR3 extends over 12 amino acids. V gave up 4 bases and J gave up 5 bases, with 8 bases separating them. Germline CDR1 reads SGHVS; CDR2 reads FQNEAQ.

The sequencing used lung tumor tissue, collected at surgery. The source of this sequence is a male donor with early-stage non-small cell lung cancer. The rearrangement joins TRBV7-8 to TRBJ2-5; the D is unclear. The CDR3 DNA is TGTGCCAGCAGCTCTGGCCGGGAGACCCAGTACTTC. Translation gives CASSSGRETQYF.